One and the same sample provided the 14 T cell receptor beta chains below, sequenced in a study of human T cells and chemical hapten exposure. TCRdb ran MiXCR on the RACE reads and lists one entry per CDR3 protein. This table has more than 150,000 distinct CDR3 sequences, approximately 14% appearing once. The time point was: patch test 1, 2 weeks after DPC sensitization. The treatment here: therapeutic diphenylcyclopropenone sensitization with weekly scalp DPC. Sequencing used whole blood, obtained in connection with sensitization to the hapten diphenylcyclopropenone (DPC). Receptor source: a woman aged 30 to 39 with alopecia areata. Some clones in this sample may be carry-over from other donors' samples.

CDR3 nucleotides: TGTGCCAGCAGCCAGGACTACCAATATGGCTACACCTTC. It yields the protein CASSQDYQYGYTF. V gene TRBV14 combines with J gene TRBJ1-2; no clear D gene. This CDR3 spans 13 amino acids. Trimming shortened V by 3 bases and J by 5 bases, and 10 bases separated the two germline ends. Germline V lookup: CDR1 SGHDN, CDR2 FVKESK.

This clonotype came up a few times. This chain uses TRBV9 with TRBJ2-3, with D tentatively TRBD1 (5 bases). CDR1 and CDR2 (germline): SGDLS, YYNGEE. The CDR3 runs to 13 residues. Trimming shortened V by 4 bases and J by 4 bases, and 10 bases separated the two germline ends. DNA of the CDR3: TGTGCCAGCAGCTTTGACAGTCCAGATACGCAGTATTTT. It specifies CASSFDSPDTQYF.

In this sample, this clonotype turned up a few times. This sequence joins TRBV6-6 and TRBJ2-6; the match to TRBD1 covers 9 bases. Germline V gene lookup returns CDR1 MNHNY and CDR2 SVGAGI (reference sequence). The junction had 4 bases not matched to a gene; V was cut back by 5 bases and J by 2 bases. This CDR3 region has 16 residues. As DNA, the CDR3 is TGTGCCAGCAGTAAACGACAGGGGGCTGGGGCCAACGTCCTGACTTTC. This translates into CASSKRQGAGANVLTF.

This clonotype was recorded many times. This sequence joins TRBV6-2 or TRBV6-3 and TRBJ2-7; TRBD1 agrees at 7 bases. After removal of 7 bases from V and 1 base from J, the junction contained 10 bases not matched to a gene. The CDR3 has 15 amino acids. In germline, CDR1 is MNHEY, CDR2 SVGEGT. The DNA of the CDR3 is TGTGCCAGCACTTTAACAGGGGCATCGTCCTACGAGCAGTACTTC. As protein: CASTLTGASSYEQYF.

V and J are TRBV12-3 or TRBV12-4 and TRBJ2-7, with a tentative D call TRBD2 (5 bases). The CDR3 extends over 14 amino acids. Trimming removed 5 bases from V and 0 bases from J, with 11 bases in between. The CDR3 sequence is CASSPGLPSYEQYF. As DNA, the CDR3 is TGTGCCAGCAGTCCCGGACTGCCCTCCTACGAGCAGTACTTC.

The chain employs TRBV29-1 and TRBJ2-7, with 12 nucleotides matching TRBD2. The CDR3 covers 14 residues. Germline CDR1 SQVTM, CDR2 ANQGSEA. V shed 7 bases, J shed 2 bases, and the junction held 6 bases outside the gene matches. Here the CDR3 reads CSALTSGSAYEQYF. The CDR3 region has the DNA TGCAGCGCCCTGACTAGCGGGAGCGCCTACGAGCAGTACTTC.

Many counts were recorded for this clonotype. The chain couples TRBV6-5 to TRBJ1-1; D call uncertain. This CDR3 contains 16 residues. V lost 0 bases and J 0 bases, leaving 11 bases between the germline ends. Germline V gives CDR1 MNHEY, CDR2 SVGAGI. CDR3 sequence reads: CASSYSILGMNTEAFF. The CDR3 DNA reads TGTGCCAGCAGTTACTCGATTCTTGGGATGAACACTGAAGCTTTCTTT.

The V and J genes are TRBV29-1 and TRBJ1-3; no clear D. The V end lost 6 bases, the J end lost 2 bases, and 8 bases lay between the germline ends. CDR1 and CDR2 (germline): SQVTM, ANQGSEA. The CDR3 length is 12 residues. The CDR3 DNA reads TGCAGCGTGGCCTTCCCTGGAAACACCATATATTTT. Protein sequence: CSVAFPGNTIYF.

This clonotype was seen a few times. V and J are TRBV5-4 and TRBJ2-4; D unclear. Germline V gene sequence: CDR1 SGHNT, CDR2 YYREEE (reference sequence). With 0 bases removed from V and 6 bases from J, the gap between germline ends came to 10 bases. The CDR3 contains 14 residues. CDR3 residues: CASSLDQTINIQYF. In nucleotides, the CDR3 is TGTGCCAGCAGCTTGGATCAGACCATAAACATTCAGTACTTC.

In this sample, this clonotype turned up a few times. DNA of the CDR3: TGTGCCAGCAGCCCGAGGGACAGGGTTCGGGCTTTCTTT. It translates to CASSPRDRVRAFF. This chain connects TRBV7-2 to TRBJ1-1; TRBD1 aligns across 9 bases. There are 13 residues in the CDR3. Germline values: CDR1 SGHTA, CDR2 FQGNSA. Trimming cost V 5 bases and J 11 bases; bases outside gene matches: 9.

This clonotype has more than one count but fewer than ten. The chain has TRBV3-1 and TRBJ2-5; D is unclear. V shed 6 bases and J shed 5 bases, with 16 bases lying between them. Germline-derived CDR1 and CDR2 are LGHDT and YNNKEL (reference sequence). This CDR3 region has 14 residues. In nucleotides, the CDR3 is TGTGCCAGCAGTCGTAGGTCTGGGCAGGAGACCCAGTACTTC. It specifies CASSRRSGQETQYF.

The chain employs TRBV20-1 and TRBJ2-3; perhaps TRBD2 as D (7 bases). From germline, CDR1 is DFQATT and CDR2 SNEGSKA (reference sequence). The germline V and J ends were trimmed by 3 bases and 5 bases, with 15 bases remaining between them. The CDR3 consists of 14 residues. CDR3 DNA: TGCAGTGCTAGTCCCGCGGGGGCCGGAGATACGCAGTATTTT. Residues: CSASPAGAGDTQYF.

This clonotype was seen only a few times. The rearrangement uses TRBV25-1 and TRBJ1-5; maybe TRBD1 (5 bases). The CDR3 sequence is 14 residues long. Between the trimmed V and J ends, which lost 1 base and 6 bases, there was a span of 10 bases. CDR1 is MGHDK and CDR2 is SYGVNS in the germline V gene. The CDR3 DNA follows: TGTGCCAGCAGTGAATTCAGGGTTGGTCAGCCCCAGCATTTT. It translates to CASSEFRVGQPQHF.

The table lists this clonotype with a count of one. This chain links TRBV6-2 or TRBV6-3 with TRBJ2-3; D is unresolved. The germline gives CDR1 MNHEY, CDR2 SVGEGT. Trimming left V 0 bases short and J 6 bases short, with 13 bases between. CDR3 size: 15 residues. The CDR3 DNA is TGTGCCAGCAGTTACTCGGAAAAGGATAGGGATACGCAGTATTTT. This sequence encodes CASSYSEKDRDTQYF.